The rows below give T cell receptor beta chains drawn from one sample of a study of siplizumab effects on memory and regulatory T cells. Measured with immunoSEQ multiplex PCR; TCRdb has only the in-frame clones, and not every one. The sample carries over 60,000 clones, 91% recorded once. Sequences were obtained from CD8+ T cells sorted from blood. These TCRs come from a human donor in good health. Both conserved end residues are part of each CDR3. D genes are given only for firm matches. Only some rows state a clone size, as once, few, many or a class for expanded clones.

>NA|TRBJ2-7|TRBV14|TRBD1
TGTGCCAGCAGCCAAGACGGGACAGGGGTTACCTACGAGCAGTACTTC
CASSQDGTGVTYEQYF
>NA|TRBJ2-2|TRBV19|TRBD1
TGTGCCAGTAGTCAGGGGGCGTGGACCGGGGAGCTGTTTTTT
CASSQGAWTGELFF
>NA|TRBJ2-7|TRBV7-8|NA
TGTGCCAGCAGCTTAGTTCCTAGTTCCGAGCAGTACTTC
CASSLVPSSEQYF
>NA|TRBJ1-1|TRBV7-6|TRBD1
TGTGCCAGCAGCCCAGACAGGGTATACACTGAAGCTTTCTTT
CASSPDRVYTEAFF
>NA|TRBJ1-1|TRBV2|NA
TGTGCCAGCAGACAGCAGAACACTGAAGCTTTCTTT
CASRQQNTEAFF
>NA|TRBJ1-2|TRBV5-4|NA
TGTGCCAGCAGCTTGGATGGGGTAGGGTATGGCTACACCTTC
CASSLDGVGYGYTF
>once|TRBJ2-7|TRBV7-9|TRBD1
TGTGCCAGCAGTTCCGGACAGGGGGTTCTGAACGAGCAGTACTTC
CASSSGQGVLNEQYF
>NA|TRBJ2-7|TRBV7-8|NA
TGTGCCAGCAGCTTAGCACAGGGCCCCTCCTACGAGCAGTACTTC
CASSLAQGPSYEQYF
>NA|TRBJ2-3|TRBV10-3|NA
TGTGCCCTTTCGGAAGGGGCCGGGACAGATACGCAGTATTTT
CALSEGAGTDTQYF
>NA|TRBJ2-7|TRBV19|TRBD1
TGTGCCAGTAGTAGACTCCGGGACAGCTCCTACGAGCAGTACTTC
CASSRLRDSSYEQYF
>once|TRBJ2-7|TRBV27|NA
TGTGCCAGCAGATTTGGGGGAAACTACGAGCAGTACTTC
CASRFGGNYEQYF
>NA|TRBJ2-1|TRBV11-2|NA
TGTGCCAGCAGCCCGGGACCCCCTGCGGGCAATGAGCAGTTCTTC
CASSPGPPAGNEQFF
>NA|TRBJ1-2|TRBV27|NA
TGTGCCAGCAGTCCAACCCCGGGGCTGGGCTACACCTTC
CASSPTPGLGYTF